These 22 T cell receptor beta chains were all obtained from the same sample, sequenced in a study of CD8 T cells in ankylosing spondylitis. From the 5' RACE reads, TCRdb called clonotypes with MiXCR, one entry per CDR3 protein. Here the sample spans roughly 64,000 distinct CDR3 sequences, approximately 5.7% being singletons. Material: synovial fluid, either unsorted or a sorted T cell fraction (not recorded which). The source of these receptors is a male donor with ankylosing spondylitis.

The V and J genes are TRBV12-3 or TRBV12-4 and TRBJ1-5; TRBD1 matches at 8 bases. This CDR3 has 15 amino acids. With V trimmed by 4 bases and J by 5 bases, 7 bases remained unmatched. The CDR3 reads CASSSSDREHQPQHF. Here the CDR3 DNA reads TGTGCCAGCAGTTCCTCGGACAGGGAACATCAGCCCCAGCATTTT.

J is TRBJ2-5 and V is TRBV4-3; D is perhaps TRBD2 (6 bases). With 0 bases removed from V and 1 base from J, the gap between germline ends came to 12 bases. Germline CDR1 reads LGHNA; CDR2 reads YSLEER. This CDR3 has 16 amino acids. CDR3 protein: CASSQDQRGTQETQYF. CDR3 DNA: TGCGCCAGCAGCCAAGATCAACGCGGGACCCAAGAGACCCAGTACTTC.

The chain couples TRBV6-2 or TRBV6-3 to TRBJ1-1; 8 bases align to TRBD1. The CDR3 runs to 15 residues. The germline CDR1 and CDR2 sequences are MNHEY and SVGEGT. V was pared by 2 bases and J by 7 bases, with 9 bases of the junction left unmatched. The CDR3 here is CASSYPTGAMDEAFF. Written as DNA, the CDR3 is TGTGCCAGCAGTTACCCGACAGGGGCTATGGATGAAGCTTTCTTT.

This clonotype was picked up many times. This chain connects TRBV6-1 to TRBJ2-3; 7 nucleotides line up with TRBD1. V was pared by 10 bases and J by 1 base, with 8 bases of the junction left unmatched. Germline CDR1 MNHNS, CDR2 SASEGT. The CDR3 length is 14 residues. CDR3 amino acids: CAILGDSRTDTQYF. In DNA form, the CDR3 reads TGTGCCATCCTTGGGGACAGCCGCACAGATACGCAGTATTTT.

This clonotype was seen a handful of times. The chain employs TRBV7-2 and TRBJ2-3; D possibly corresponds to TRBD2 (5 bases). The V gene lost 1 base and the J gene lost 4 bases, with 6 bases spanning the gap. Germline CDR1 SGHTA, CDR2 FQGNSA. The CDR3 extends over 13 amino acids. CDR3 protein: CASSLGAADTQYF. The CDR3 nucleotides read TGTGCCAGCAGCTTAGGAGCGGCAGATACGCAGTATTTT.

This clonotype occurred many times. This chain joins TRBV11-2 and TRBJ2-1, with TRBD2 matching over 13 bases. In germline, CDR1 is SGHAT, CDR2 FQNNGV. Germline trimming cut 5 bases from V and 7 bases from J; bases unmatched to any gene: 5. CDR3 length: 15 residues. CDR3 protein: CASSPKGLAGNEQFF. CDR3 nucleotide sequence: TGTGCCAGCAGCCCGAAGGGACTAGCGGGAAATGAGCAGTTCTTC.

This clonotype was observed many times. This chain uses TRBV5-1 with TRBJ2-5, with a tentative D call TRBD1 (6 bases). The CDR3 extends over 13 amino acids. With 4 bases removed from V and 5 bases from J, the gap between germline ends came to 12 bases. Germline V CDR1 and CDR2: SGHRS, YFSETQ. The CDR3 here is CASSQDRVETQYF. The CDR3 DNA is TGCGCCAGCAGCCAGGACAGAGTGGAGACCCAGTACTTC.

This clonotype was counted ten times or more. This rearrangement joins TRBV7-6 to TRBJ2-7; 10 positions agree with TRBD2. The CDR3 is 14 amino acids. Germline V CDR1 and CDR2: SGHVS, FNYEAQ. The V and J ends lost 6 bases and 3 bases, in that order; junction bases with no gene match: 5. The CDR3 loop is CASSSSGRIYEQYF. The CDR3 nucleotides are TGTGCCAGCAGTTCTAGCGGGAGAATCTACGAGCAGTACTTC.

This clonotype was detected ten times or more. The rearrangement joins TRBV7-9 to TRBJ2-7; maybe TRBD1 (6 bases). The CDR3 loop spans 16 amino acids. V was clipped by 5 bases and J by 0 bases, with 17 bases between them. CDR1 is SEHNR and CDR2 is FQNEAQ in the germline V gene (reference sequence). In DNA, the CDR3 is TGTGCCAGCAGCGCCCGACAGGACTCAACCTCCTACGAGCAGTACTTC. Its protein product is CASSARQDSTSYEQYF.

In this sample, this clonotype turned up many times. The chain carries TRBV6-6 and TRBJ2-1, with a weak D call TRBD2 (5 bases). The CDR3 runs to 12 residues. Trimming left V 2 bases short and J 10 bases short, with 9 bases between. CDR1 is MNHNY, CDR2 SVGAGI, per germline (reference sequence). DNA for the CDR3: TGTGCCAGCAGTTACCCGGGAACAGAGCAGTTCTTC. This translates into CASSYPGTEQFF.

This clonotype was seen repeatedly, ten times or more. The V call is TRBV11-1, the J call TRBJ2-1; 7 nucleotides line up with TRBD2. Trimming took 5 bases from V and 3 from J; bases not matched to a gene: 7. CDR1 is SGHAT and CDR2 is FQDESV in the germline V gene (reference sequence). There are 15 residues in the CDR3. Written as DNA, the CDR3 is TGTGCCAGCAGCACGTGGCTAGCGGACTACAATGAGCAGTTCTTC. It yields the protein CASSTWLADYNEQFF.

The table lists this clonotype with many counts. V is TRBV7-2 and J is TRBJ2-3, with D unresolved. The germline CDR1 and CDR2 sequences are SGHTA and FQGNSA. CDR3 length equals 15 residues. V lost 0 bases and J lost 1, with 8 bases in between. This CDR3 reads CASSLALGRTDTQYF. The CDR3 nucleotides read TGTGCCAGCAGCTTAGCCCTAGGCCGCACAGATACGCAGTATTTT.

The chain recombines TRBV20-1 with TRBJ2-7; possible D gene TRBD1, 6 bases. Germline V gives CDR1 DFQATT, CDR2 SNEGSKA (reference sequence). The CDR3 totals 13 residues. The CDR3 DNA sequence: TGCAGCGCGACAGGTCGGAGCTCCTACGAGCAGTACTTC. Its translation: CSATGRSSYEQYF.

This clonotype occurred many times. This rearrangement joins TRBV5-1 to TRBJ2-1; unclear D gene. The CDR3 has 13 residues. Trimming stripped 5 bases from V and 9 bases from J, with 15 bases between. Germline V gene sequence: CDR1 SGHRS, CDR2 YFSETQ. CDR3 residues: CASRLVDLGEQFF. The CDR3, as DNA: TGCGCCAGCAGGTTAGTCGACTTGGGTGAGCAGTTCTTC.

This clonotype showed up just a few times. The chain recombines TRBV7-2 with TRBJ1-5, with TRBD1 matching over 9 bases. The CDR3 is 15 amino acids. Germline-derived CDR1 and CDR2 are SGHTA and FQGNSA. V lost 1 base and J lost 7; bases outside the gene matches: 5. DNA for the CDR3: TGTGCCAGCAGCTTAGAGACAGGGGGTGGACAGCCCCAGCATTTT. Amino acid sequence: CASSLETGGGQPQHF. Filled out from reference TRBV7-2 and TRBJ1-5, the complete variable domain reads GAGVSQSPSNKVTEKGKDVELRCDPISGHTALYWYRQSLGQGLEFLIYFQGNSAPDKSGLPSDRFSAERTGGSVSTLTIQRTQQEDSAVYLCASSLETGGGQPQHFGDGTRLSIL.

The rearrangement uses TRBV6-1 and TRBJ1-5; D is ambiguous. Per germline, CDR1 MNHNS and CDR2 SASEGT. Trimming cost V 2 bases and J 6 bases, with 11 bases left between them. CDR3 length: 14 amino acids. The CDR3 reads CASSETGVVQPQHF. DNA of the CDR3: TGTGCCAGCAGTGAAACCGGGGTCGTTCAGCCCCAGCATTTT.

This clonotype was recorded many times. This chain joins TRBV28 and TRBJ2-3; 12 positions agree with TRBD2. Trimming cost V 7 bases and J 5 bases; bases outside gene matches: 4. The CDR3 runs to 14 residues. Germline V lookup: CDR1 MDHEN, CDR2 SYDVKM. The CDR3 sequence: CASTTSGRLDTQYF. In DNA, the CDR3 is TGTGCCAGCACCACTAGCGGGAGGCTAGATACGCAGTATTTT.

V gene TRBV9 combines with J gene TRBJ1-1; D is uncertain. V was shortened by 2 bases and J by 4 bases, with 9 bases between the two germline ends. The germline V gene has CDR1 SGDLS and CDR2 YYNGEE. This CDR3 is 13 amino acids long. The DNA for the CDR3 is TGTGCCAGCAGCGTCCATAGGGCCACTGAAGCTTTCTTT. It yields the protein CASSVHRATEAFF.

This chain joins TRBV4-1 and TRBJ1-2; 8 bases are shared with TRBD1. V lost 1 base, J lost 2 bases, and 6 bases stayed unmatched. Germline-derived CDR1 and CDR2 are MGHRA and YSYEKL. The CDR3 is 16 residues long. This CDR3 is CASSQASDRANYGYTF. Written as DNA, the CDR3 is TGCGCCAGCAGCCAAGCGTCGGACAGGGCCAACTATGGCTACACCTTC.

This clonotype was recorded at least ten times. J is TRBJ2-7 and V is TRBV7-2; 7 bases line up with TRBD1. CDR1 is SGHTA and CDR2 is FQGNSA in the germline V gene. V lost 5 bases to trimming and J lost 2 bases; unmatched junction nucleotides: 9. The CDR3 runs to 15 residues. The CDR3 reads CASSPPGQKTYEQYF. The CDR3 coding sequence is TGTGCCAGCAGCCCACCGGGACAGAAGACCTACGAGCAGTACTTC.

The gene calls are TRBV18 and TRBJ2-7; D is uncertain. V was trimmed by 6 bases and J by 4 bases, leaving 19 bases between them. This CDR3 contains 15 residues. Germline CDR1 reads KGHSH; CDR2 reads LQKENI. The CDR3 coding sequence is TGTGCCAGCTCCGTTGGGCAGGAGTTAAGGTACGAGCAGTACTTC. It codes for CASSVGQELRYEQYF.

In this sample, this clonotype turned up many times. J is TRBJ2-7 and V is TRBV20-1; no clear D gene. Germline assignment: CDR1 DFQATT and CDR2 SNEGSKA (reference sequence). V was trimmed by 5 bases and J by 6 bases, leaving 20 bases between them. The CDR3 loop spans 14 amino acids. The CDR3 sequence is CSALPTFAWSEQYF. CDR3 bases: TGCAGTGCTCTTCCGACTTTCGCGTGGTCCGAGCAGTACTTC.